The sequence of this T cell receptor (beta chain) was determined in a study of blood T cell repertoires in COVID-19. Study summary: Material from acute and convalescent COVID-19 was sourced from the United States, Italy and Spain. From T cells, B-cell-depleted T cells, or PBMCs came the material, which was cDNA or gDNA.

TCRdb's copy holds only in-frame clones and misses some; the assay was immunoSEQ multiplex PCR. The sample lists 150,000 to 200,000 clones; approximately 90% were seen once. Sample: peripheral blood. This receptor was obtained from a man in his late teens or twenties with active or convalescent COVID-19.

The CDR3 DNA reads as TGTGCCAGCAGCCATAACGATCGGGGAAACACCATATATTTT. Its protein product is CASSHNDRGNTIYF. This chain uses TRBV3-1 (or the pseudogene TRBV3-2) with TRBJ1-3, with unresolved D. The CDR3 is 14 amino acids. Germline V gene sequence: CDR1 LGHDT, CDR2 YNNKEL (reference sequence). V dropped 3 bases and J dropped 4 bases, with 10 bases sitting between them.